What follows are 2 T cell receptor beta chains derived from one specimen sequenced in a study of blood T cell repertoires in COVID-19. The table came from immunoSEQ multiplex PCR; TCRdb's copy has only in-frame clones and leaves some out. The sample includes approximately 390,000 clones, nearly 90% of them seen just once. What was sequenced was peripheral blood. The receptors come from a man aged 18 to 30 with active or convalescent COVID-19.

The CDR3 DNA follows: TGTGCCAGTACAGGGGACATCCCTGGTGGCTACACCTTC. It encodes CASTGDIPGGYTF. This sequence joins TRBV19 and TRBJ1-2, with D possibly being TRBD1 (6 bases). Looked up from germline, CDR1 is LNHDA and CDR2 is SQIVND (reference sequence). CDR3 length equals 13 residues. V dropped 7 bases and J dropped 7 bases, with 16 bases sitting between them.

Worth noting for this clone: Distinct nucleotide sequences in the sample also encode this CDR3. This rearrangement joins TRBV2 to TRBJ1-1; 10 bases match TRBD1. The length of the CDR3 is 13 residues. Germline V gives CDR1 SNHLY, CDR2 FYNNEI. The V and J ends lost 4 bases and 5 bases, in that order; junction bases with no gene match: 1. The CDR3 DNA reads TGTGCCAGCAGTGGACAGGGGGCAACTGAAGCTTTCTTT. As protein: CASSGQGATEAFF.